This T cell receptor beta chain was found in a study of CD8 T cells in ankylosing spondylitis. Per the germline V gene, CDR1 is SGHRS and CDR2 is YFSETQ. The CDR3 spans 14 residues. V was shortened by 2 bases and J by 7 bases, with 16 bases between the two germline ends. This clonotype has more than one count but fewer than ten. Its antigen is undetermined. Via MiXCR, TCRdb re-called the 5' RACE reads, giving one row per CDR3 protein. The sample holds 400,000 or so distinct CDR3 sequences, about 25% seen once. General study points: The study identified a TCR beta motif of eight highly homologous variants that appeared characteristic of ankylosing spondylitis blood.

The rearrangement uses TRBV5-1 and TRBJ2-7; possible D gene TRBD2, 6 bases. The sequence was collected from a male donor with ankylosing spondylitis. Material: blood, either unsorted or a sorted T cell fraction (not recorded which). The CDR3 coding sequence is TGCGCCAGCAGCTTTGGCGGGACGCGGAGTGAGCAGTACTTC. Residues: CASSFGGTRSEQYF. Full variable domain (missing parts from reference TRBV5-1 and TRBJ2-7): KAGVTQTPRYLIKTRGQQVTLSCSPISGHRSVSWYQQTPGQGLQFLFEYFSETQRNKGNFPGRFSGRQFSNSRSEMNVSTLELGDSALYLCASSFGGTRSEQYFGPGTRLTVT.